This TCR beta chain was obtained from a study of OX40 agonist ivuxolimab in advanced cancers. Study in general: Three dose-escalation patients had partial responses: one with hepatocellular carcinoma and two with cutaneous melanoma.

V gave up 2 bases and J gave up 5 bases, with 10 bases separating them. The CDR3 sequence is 14 residues long. From germline, CDR1 is SEHNR and CDR2 FQNEAQ (reference sequence). Systemic immunosuppression or autoimmune disease history was grounds to exclude patients. Assay used: immunoSEQ multiplex PCR; TCRdb lists only in-frame clones, some missing. The sample includes 80,000 to 100,000 clones, roughly nine tenths of them seen just once. The receptor comes from an adult with an advanced solid tumor such as melanoma, head and neck, liver or kidney cancer. The material was CD4+ or CD8+ T cells sorted from blood, obtained in a trial of the OX40 agonist ivuxolimab. The V gene is TRBV7-9, the J gene TRBJ2-1, with a possible D match to TRBD2 (6 bases). The CDR3 reads CASSLRDSHNEQFF. CDR3 DNA sequence: TGTGCCAGCAGCTTAAGGGACTCACACAATGAGCAGTTCTTC.